These 8 T cell receptor beta chains were all obtained from the same sample, sequenced in a study of Graves' ophthalmopathy and Graves' hyperthyroidism. TCR beta CDR3 amplification used RNA transcripts. First-round RT-PCR relied on HTBI primers, and a second-round multiplex PCR came next. TCRdb re-called the multiplex PCR reads through MiXCR, storing one row per CDR3 protein. The sample has around 1,200,000 distinct CDR3 sequences, 35% to 40% seen once. The sample consisted of peripheral blood or thyroid tissue (not recorded which). These TCRs come from an adult man with Graves' hyperthyroidism.

Many counts were recorded for this clonotype. The chain is built from TRBV7-9 and TRBJ1-2; maybe TRBD1 (5 bases). Germline V gene sequence: CDR1 SEHNR, CDR2 FQNEAQ (reference sequence). This CDR3 has 16 amino acids. V was cut by 5 bases and J by 8 bases, with 24 bases left in between. CDR3 residues: CASSQRAERGYRGYTF. DNA for the CDR3: TGTGCCAGCAGCCAGAGGGCGGAAAGAGGCTACAGGGGCTACACCTTC.

There are many counts of this clonotype. The V call is TRBV6-5, the J call TRBJ1-2; TRBD1 aligns across 10 bases. The CDR3 covers 13 residues. Trimming cost V 6 bases and J 8 bases; bases outside gene matches: 6. Germline CDR1 reads MNHEY; CDR2 reads SVGAGI. DNA for the CDR3: TGTGCCAGCAGAGACAGGGGGCGACGCGGCTACACCTTC. It encodes CASRDRGRRGYTF.

This clonotype has a single count. The V call is TRBV12-3 or TRBV12-4, the J call TRBJ1-6; no reliable D call. This CDR3 comprises 13 residues. Trimming removed 0 bases from V and 14 bases from J, with 11 bases in between. The CDR3 sequence: CASSLAGQETLHF. In nucleotides, the CDR3 is TGTGCCAGCAGTTTAGCAGGCCAAGAGACCCTCCACTTT.

The chain employs TRBV6-5 and TRBJ2-3; 9 bases fit TRBD2. V lost 0 bases to trimming and J lost 2 bases; unmatched junction nucleotides: 6. Germline V CDR1 and CDR2: MNHEY, SVGAGI. This CDR3 has 17 residues. The CDR3 coding sequence is TGTGCCAGCAGTTACTCTTTAGCGGGGGCCTCCACAGATACGCAGTATTTT. It codes for CASSYSLAGASTDTQYF.

The rearrangement links TRBV11-2 to TRBJ1-4; D is perhaps TRBD1 (5 bases). Germline loops: CDR1 SGHAT, CDR2 FQNNGV. Trimming shortened V by 0 bases and J by 0 bases, and 17 bases separated the two germline ends. The CDR3 is 19 residues long. CDR3 region: CASSLELRGSVPTNEKLFF. The DNA for the CDR3 is TGTGCCAGCAGCTTAGAACTTCGGGGGAGCGTTCCAACTAATGAAAAACTGTTTTTT. The full variable domain, rest sourced from reference TRBV11-2 and TRBJ1-4, is EAGVAQSPRYKIIEKRQSVAFWCNPISGHATLYWYQQILGQGPKLLIQFQNNGVVDDSQLPKDRFSAERLKGVDSTLKIQPAKLEDSAVYLCASSLELRGSVPTNEKLFFGSGTQLSVL.

Note on this clonotype: A much larger clone lies a single base off, so this may be a read error. The CDR3 spells CVSSFTLTKKNTGELFF. The CDR3 bases are TGTGTCAGCAGCTTCACCCTGACTAAAAAGAACACCGGGGAGCTGTTTTTT. This rearrangement joins TRBV7-2 to TRBJ2-2; TRBD2 might be the D (5 bases). This CDR3 is 17 amino acids long. Germline loops: CDR1 SGHTA, CDR2 FQGNSA.

This clonotype was counted a few times. Mismatch with germline at one junction end may stem from a read error. The gene calls are TRBV3-1 and TRBJ2-2; D perhaps matches TRBD1 (5 bases). Per the germline V gene, CDR1 is LGHDT and CDR2 is YNNKEL (reference sequence). The CDR3 loop spans 15 amino acids. CDR3 DNA sequence: TGTGCCAGCCGCCAGGGCCTGGTGGACACCGGGGAGCTGTTTTTT. Translating it yields CASRQGLVDTGELFF.

This clonotype was seen only a few times. The rearrangement links TRBV12-3 or TRBV12-4 to TRBJ1-2; TRBD1 might be the D (6 bases). The CDR3 contains 15 residues. V was cut by 2 bases and J by 3 bases, with 13 bases left in between. Here the CDR3 DNA reads TGTGCCAGCAGTTTATTTCTGGGGGCGGACTATGGCTACACCTTC. Its translation: CASSLFLGADYGYTF.